The clone carrying this T cell receptor beta chain was recorded at least ten times. Germline lookup yields CDR1 MNHEY and CDR2 SMNVEV (reference sequence). The CDR3 sequence is 15 residues long. Trimming left V 3 bases short and J 4 bases short, with 16 bases between. For Graves' hyperthyroidism to be stable, ophthalmopathy could not progress within 18 months. Investigators excluded patients with uncontrolled infection, other autoimmune disease, pregnancy or lactation. It was over 9.5 ml of fresh peripheral blood that supplied the PBMCs. The sample is drawn from a study of T cells in Graves' hyperthyroidism and ophthalmopathy. From RNA transcripts, TCR beta CDR3 regions were amplified. HTBI primers drove first-round RT-PCR of the TCR CDR3. From the multiplex PCR reads, TCRdb called clonotypes with MiXCR, one entry per CDR3 protein. The sample includes about 560,000 distinct CDR3 sequences, 13% to 15% of them seen just once.

The sequenced material came from blood. The genes are TRBV27 and TRBJ2-7; D may be TRBD2 (6 bases). This TCR derives from a middle-aged woman with Graves' hyperthyroidism. CDR3 sequence reads: CASSFSSHGTYEQYF. The CDR3 DNA sequence: TGTGCCAGCAGTTTTAGCTCTCACGGGACTTACGAGCAGTACTTC.